This TCR beta chain was recorded in a study of cytomegalovirus exposure and HLA in healthy donors (dated by TCRdb to 2015 to 2018). With respect to the entire study: An earlier analysis of approximately 600 of the donors reported approximately 290 Gb of sequence data and some 120 million unique TCR beta sequences from about 179 million T cells. An early release covering some 640 HLA-typed donors comprised about 300 gigabases of sequencing data and around 85 million unique TCR sequences. Of the roughly 400 genotyped donors, about 80% fell in the genetic ancestry cluster associated with self-reported Caucasian donors. The study aimed to test whether signatures of past pathogen exposure could be identified by cataloging public T cell receptors. The study profiled the T cell repertoires of more than 500 subjects by immunosequencing and related them to cytomegalovirus serostatus. In addition to the first cohort of 666 subjects, a separate validation cohort of 100 to 150 different subjects was used. High-throughput TCR immunosequencing, statistical association of individual TCRs with disease status, and machine learning were combined to predict cytomegalovirus infection status. A later analysis re-examined previously published TCR beta repertoires from 600 to 700 donors and added high-resolution HLA genotyping to investigate patterns of TCR occurrence. Rather than using new phenotypic data, the later analysis identified candidate immune exposures from TCR beta sequences and from how often those sequences occurred across donors. An earlier analysis of several hundred of the donors used high-throughput TCR beta sequencing to judge whether each TCR beta V gene segment behaved as functional or pseudogenic. Donor age, sex, ethnicity and CMV serostatus were compiled together with the repertoire data. Genome-wide SNP genotypes for about three fifths of the roughly 700 donors were used in a later genetic analysis, which treated that subset as a discovery cohort. Every discovery cohort repertoire had been produced on one sequencing platform. HLA typing covered class I and class II loci at four-digit resolution. Typing coverage varied by locus: about 620-640 donors for A, B, C, DRB1 and DQB1; roughly 500 for DQA1; more than 600 for DPA1; about 450 for DPB1. A handful of DR-DQ haplotypes were treated as single units for association and clustering because of strong linkage in the cohort. Across 398 genotyped donors of the cohort, an average of about 220,000 unique TCR beta nucleotide sequences per donor were sequenced, and roughly 18% of those sequences were non-productive.

About this clone: There is no known antigen for this receptor. The record has no base qualities; no much larger clone is one base away.

The library was generated by the immunoSEQ multiplex PCR assay. The multiplex PCR relied on a mix of 60 forward primers for TCR Vbeta segments and 13 reverse primers for TCR Jbeta segments. The CDR3 region of rearranged TCR beta genes was amplified from genomic DNA with a multiplex PCR assay. On the Illumina HiSeq System, the amplified TCR beta libraries were sequenced as 87-base-pair reads. The authors processed their data as follows. A later analysis counted about 80 million unique TCR beta chains across the 550 to 750 repertoires, and around 12 million of these chains were shared by at least two donors. To remove PCR and sequencing errors, raw reads were error-corrected and collapsed into unique sequences using a nearest-neighbor algorithm that merged closely related sequences. CDR3 sequences were aligned to IMGT reference sequences to assign V, D and J gene segments. Each retained sequence needed at least a six-nucleotide match to both a V gene segment and a J gene segment. Rearrangements were called productive when the CDR3 lacked stop codons and stayed in frame with V and J; all others were non-productive. CDR3 was defined by IMGT convention, running from the second conserved V-encoded cysteine to the conserved J-encoded phenylalanine. Sequences without an unambiguous match to a single V gene segment were excluded from the earlier analysis of a few hundred of the donors. In an earlier analysis of 587 of the donors, V segments were called functional above 56.7% productive rearrangements and were called segregating when the between-donor standard deviation exceeded 5%. A statistical classification framework was developed to diagnose cytomegalovirus status using the catalog of TCR beta chain sequences. In a later analysis, TCR nucleotide sequences were compared against IMGT/GENE-DB human TR gene sequences so that V and J genes could be assigned. The TCRdist pipeline was used in a later analysis to assign CDR3 sequences and most-parsimonious VDJ recombination scenarios. A later analysis defined each TCR beta chain by its CDR3 amino acid sequence plus V-gene family, and excluded reads lacking a unique V-gene family. In a later analysis, approximately 590 highly shared, low-generation-probability nucleotide sequences were removed to address suspected cross-contamination and a sequencing artifact. In a later analysis, a clonal expansion index was calculated for each public chain from normalized within-repertoire ranks of inferred template counts. In a later analysis, generation probabilities were computed using a VDJ recombination model fitted to out-of-frame rearrangements, and the results were checked against IGoR. In a later analysis, hypergeometric tests were used to score TCR-TCR, TCR-HLA and TCR-CMV co-occurrence, with a repertoire-size bias correction applied to TCR pairs. A later analysis estimated false discovery rates by permuting HLA or CMV assignments 20 times. In a later analysis, co-occurring TCRs were grouped with DBSCAN, and TCRdist sequence similarity was added when clustering was performed within HLA-allele-positive subsets. Co-occurrence clustering excluded repertoires with fewer than 30,000 or more than 120,000 public chains, plus five with anomalous nucleotide sharing. The clones in this table, taken by TCRdb from immuneACCESS, are in-frame only. Not every clone is retained; where verified, under half of the shortfall comes from an unresolved V gene, and the cause of the rest is unknown. V, J and clone size are taken as reported in that table, and D and trimming were inferred from the DNA itself. The sample yields 150,000 to 170,000 clones; approximately 72% were counted once. About 3% of the sample belongs to the ten largest clones.

Overall results and qualifications from the work: Because counts were too low, 15 to 20 rarely observed V segments, including chromosome 9 orphons, were excluded from the earlier analysis of roughly 580 of the donors. Because HLA typing was missing for some donors at each locus, association tests included only the typed subset. Several of the top co-occurrence clusters appeared to be linked to parvovirus B19, influenza, CMV and Epstein-Barr virus, according to a later analysis. In an earlier analysis of 587 of the donors, most TCR beta V segments appeared in productive rearrangements about 87% or about 30% of the time, broadly matching IMGT annotations. A further reported finding was that TCR beta sequences accurately predicted the HLA-A and HLA-B alleles for most subjects in the first cohort. According to a later genetic analysis, donors in an Asian-associated ancestry cluster had fewer N-insertions in productive TCRs than the approximately 710-donor mean. A later genetic analysis associated a missense DCLRE1C variant with V-gene and J-gene trimming of TCR beta chains, and an independent cohort replicated the association. Linkage disequilibrium might explain the correlated functional status among segregating V segments, but an unknown experimental factor could not be ruled out. In a later analysis, most CMV-associated TCR beta chains were found to appear HLA-restricted, with HLA associations seemingly driven largely by CMV exposure. The 87-base-pair reads could not distinguish some IMGT-functional V segments, including TRBV6-2 and TRBV6-3, so those segments were excluded. Three of the identified cytomegalovirus-associated TCR beta chains were confirmed in vitro to be specific for cytomegalovirus antigens. The classifier was reported to diagnose cytomegalovirus status with high specificity and sensitivity in both the original and validation cohorts. Roughly uniform sequencing depth across donors was assumed in presence/absence analyses, although this assumption may not hold. A later analysis associated about 17,000 TCR beta sequences with specific HLA alleles at a false discovery rate of 0.05. Most TCR sequences were observed very rarely across donors, whereas some public TCRs were present in many individuals. When HLA alleles, especially DR and DQ, strongly co-occurred, TCR associations were difficult to assign to individual alleles. In a later analysis, HLA-associated TCR beta chains showed more clonal expansion and lower generation probabilities than non-associated chains that were equally common. A total of 164 TCR beta chains were listed by the study as associated with cytomegalovirus. The sequencing pipeline was judged likely to have produced a cluster of highly shared sequence variants as a technical artifact. The authors suggested that the approach could potentially be extended to other disease states and immunological phenotypes. This cohort had only TCR beta chains sequenced, and the lack of alpha or paired-chain data limited which features could be detected. A later analysis found that TCR association rates varied across HLA loci, with DRB1 alleles showing the most associated TCRs and HLA-C alleles the fewest. CMV serostatus was the only immune exposure information available for the cohort.

The cohort comprised 670 or so healthy bone marrow donors. Cohort members were all nominally healthy when sampled, although unrecorded immune exposures were likely present. The donor was CMV seronegative and belonged to the group of roughly 330 seronegative cohort members. A peripheral blood sample was collected from each donor, and TCR beta sequencing was performed on peripheral blood mononuclear cells. The Qiagen DNeasy Blood Extraction Kit was used to extract genomic DNA from the blood cell samples. Measured from the cysteine to the phenylalanine, the CDR3 is 16 residues long. Only the CDR3 DNA stays, 48 bases, in frame from base 1. V sheds 0 bases and J sheds 0 bases, leaving 8 bases between their ends. The germline V gene gives CDR1 as MGHRA and CDR2 as YSYEKL.

Sequenced sample: PBMCs. Recombination linked TRBV4-1 to TRBJ2-2, and the D gene may be TRBD1, 5 bases matching. This TCR came from a young man in good health and CMV-seronegative. The sequenced DNA: TGCGCCAGCAGCCAAGAAGGGGCTACGAACACCGGGGAGCTGTTTTTT. The encoded protein is CASSQEGATNTGELFF.